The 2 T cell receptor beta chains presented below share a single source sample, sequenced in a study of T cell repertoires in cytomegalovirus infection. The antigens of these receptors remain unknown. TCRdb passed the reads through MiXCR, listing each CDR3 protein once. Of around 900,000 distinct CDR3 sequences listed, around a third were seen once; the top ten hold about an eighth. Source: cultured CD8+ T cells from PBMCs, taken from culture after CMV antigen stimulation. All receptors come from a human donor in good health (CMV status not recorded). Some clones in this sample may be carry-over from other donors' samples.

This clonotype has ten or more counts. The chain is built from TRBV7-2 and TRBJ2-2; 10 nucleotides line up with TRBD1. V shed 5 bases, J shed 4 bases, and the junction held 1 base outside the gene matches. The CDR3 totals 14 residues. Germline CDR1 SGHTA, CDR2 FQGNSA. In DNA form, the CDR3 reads TGTGCCAGCAGCGGGACAGGGGCCACCGGGGAGCTGTTTTTT. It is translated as CASSGTGATGELFF.

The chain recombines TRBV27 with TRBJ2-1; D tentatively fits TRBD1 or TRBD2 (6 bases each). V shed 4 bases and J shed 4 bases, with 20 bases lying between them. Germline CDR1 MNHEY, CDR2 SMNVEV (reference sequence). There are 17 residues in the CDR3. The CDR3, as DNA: TGTGCCAGCAGTTCCCGCTGGTGGGGGGCTGAGTACAATGAGCAGTTCTTC. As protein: CASSSRWWGAEYNEQFF.